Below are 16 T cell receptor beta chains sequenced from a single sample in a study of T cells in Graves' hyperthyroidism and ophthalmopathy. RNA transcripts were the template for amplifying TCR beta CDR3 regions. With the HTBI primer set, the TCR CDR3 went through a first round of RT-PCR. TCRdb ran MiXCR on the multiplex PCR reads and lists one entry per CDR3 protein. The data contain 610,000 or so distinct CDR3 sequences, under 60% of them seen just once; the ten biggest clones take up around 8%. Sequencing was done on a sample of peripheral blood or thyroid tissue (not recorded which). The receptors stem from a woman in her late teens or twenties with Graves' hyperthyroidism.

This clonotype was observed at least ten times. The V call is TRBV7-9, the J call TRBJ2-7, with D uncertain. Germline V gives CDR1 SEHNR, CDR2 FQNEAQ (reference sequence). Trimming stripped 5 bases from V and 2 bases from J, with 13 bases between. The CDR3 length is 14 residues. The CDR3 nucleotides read TGTGCCAGCAGCCCAAGGACGCAAACCTACGAGCAGTACTTC. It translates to CASSPRTQTYEQYF.

The CDR3, as DNA: TGTGCCAGTAGTACCACAGGGGGCTGGAACACTGAAGCTTTCTTT. As protein: CASSTTGGWNTEAFF. This rearrangement joins TRBV19 to TRBJ1-1; 9 bases map to TRBD1. The CDR3 totals 15 residues. Germline V CDR1 and CDR2: LNHDA, SQIVND (reference sequence). J lost 1 base, V lost 4 bases, and 4 bases had no gene match.

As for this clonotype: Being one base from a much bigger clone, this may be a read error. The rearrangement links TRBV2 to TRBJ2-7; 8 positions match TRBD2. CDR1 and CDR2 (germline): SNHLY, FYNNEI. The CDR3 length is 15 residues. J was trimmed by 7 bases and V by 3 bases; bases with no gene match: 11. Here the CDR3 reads CASSEPGLGVNEQYF. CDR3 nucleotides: TGTGCCAGCAGTGAGCCGGGACTAGGGGTGAATGAGCAGTACTTC.

CDR3 protein: CATSREKQGGNYGYTF. CDR3 DNA sequence: TGTGCCACCAGCAGAGAGAAACAGGGAGGTAACTATGGCTACACCTTC. The chain has TRBV15 and TRBJ1-2; D is possibly TRBD1 (6 bases). The CDR3 is 16 residues long. Germline V gene data show CDR1 as LNHNV and CDR2 as YYDKDF (reference sequence). Trimming took off 0 bases at V and 1 base at J, with 12 bases between the two ends.

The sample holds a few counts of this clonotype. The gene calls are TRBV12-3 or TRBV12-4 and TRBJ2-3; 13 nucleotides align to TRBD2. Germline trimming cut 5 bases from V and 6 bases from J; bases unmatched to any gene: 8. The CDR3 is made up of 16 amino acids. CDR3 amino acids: CASSPRTSGRYDTQYF. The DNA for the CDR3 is TGTGCCAGCAGTCCGAGGACTAGCGGGAGATATGATACGCAGTATTTT.

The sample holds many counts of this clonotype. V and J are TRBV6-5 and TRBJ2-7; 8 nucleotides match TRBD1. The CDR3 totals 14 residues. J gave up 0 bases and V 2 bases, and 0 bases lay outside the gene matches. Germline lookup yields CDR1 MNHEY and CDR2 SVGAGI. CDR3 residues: CASSYGQGSYEQYF. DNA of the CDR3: TGTGCCAGCAGTTACGGACAGGGCTCCTACGAGCAGTACTTC.

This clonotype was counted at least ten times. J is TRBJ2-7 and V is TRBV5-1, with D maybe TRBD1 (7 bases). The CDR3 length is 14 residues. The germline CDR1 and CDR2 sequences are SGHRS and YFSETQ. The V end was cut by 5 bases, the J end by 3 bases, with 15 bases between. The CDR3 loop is CASRATGEDYEQYF. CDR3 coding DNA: TGCGCCAGCAGAGCCACAGGGGAGGACTACGAGCAGTACTTC.

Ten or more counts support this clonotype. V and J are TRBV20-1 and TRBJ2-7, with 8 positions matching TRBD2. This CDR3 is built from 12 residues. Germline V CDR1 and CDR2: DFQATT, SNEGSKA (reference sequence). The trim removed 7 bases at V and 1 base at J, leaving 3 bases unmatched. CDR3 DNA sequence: TGCAGTGTAACTAGCGGTTCCTACGAGCAGTACTTC. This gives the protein CSVTSGSYEQYF.

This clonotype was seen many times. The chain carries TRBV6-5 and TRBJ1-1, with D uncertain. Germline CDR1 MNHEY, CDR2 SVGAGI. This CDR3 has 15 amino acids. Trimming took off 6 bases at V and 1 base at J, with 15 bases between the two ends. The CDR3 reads CASSVPSYRNTEAFF. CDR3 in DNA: TGTGCCAGCAGCGTACCCTCATACCGGAACACTGAAGCTTTCTTT.

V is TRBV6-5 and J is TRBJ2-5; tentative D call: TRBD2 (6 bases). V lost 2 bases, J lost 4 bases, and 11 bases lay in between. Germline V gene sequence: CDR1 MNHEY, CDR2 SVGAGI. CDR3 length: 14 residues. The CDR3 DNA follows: TGTGCCAGCAGTTACAATGTGGGAGGAGAGACCCAGTACTTC. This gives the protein CASSYNVGGETQYF.

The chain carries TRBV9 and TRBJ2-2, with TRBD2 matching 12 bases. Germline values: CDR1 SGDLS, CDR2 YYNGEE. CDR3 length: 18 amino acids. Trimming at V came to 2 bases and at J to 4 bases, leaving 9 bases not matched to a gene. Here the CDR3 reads CASSVASGRAGGTGELFF. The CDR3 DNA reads TGTGCCAGCAGCGTGGCTAGCGGGAGGGCCGGGGGCACCGGGGAGCTGTTTTTT.

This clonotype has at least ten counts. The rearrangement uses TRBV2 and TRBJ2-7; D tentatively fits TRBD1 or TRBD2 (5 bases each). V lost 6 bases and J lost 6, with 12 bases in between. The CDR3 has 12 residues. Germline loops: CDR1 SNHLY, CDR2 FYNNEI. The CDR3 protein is CASRPLRGEQYF. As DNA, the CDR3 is TGTGCCAGCAGGCCACTGAGGGGCGAGCAGTACTTC.

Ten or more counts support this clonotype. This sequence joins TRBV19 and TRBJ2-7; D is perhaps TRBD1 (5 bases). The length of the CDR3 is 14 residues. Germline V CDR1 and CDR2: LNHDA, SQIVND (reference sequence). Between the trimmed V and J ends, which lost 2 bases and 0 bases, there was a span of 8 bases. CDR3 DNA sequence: TGTGCCAGTAGTATAAGGGGCCACTCCTACGAGCAGTACTTC. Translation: CASSIRGHSYEQYF. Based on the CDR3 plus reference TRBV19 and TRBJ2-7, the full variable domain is DGGITQSPKYLFRKEGQNVTLSCEQNLNHDAMYWYRQDPGQGLRLIYYSQIVNDFQKGDIAEGYSVSREKKESFPLTVTSAQKNPTAFYLCASSIRGHSYEQYFGPGTRLTVT.

CDR3 in DNA: TGTGCCATCAGTGAGTCGCCAGGTGATAGCAATCAGCCCCAGCATTTT. Translating gives CAISESPGDSNQPQHF. The chain joins TRBV10-3 to TRBJ1-5, with unresolved D. The germline V gene encodes CDR1 ENHRY and CDR2 SYGVKD. Trimming stripped 0 bases from V and 0 bases from J, with 9 bases between. The CDR3 sequence is 16 residues long.

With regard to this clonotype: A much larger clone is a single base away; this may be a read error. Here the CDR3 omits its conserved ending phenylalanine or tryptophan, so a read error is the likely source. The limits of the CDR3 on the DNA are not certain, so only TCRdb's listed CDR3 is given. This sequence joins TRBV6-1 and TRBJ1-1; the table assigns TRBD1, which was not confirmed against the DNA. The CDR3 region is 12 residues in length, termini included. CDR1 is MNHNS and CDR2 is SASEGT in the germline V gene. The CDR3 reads CASRIGRDRPFS.

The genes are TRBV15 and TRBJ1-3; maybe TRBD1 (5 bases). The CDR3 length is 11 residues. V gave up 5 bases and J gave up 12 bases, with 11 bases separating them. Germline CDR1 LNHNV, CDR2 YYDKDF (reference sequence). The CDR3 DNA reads TGTGCCACCAGCGGAGGGACTAGCATATATTTT. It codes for CATSGGTSIYF.